The text below deals with one TCR beta chain. These data belong to a study of T cell repertoires in ileal Crohn's disease. Sequencing used immunoSEQ multiplex PCR; TCRdb keeps in-frame clones, though not all of them. The sample includes fewer than 20,000 clones, 50% to 75% seen only once; the top ten take under 7.5%. This CDR3 spans 14 amino acids. V lost 5 bases and J lost 3; bases outside the gene matches: 7. CDR1 is SQVTM and CDR2 is ANQGSEA in the germline V gene. The chain joins TRBV29-1 to TRBJ1-5; 7 nucleotides line up with TRBD1. The specimen sequenced was ileal tissue. The receptor's source is an adult with Crohn's disease. The CDR3 loop is CSVPGTESNQPQHF. CDR3 DNA sequence: TGCAGCGTTCCGGGGACAGAGTCCAATCAGCCCCAGCATTTT.